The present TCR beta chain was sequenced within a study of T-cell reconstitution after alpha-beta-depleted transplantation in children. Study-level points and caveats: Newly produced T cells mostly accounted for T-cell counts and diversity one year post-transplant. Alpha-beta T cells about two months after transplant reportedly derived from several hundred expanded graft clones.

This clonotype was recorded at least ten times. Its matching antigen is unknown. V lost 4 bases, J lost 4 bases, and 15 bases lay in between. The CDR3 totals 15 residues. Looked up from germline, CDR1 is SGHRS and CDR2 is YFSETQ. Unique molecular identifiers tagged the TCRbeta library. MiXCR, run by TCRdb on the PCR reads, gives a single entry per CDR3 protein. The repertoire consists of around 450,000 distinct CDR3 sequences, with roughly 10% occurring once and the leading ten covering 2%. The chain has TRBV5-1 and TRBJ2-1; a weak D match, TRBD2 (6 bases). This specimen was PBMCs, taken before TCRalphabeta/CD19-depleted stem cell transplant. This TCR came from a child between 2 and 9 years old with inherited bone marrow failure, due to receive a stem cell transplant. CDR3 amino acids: CASSHRESPYNEQFF. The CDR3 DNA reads TGCGCCAGCAGCCACCGGGAGTCCCCATACAATGAGCAGTTCTTC.